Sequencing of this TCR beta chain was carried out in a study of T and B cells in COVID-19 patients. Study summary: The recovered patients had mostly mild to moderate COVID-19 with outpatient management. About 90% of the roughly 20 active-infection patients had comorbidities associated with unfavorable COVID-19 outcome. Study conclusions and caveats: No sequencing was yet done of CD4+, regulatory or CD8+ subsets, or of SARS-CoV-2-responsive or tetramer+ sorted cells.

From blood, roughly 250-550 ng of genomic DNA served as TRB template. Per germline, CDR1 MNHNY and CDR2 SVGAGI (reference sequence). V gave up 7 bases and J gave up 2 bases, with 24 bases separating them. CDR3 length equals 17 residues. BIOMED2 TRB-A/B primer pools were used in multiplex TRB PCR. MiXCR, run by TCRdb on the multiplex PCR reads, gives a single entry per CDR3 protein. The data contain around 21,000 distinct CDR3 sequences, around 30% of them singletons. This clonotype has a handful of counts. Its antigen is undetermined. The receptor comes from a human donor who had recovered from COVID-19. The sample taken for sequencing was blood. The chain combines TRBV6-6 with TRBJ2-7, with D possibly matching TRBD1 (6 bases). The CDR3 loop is CASTRQWGPHHPYEQYF. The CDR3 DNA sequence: TGTGCCAGCACTCGTCAATGGGGGCCCCATCACCCCTACGAGCAGTACTTC.